Listed here is a single T cell receptor (beta chain). The entry originates in a study of blood T cells in healthy people across ages. A second PCR, run for roughly 6 to 11 cycles, used a sample-barcoded 5' primer plus a J-beta primer mix. Each cDNA molecule carried a tag from a template-switch adaptor that contained 12 random nucleotides. MiXCR, applied by TCRdb to the 5' RACE reads, yields one record per CDR3 protein. Seen here are hundreds of thousands of distinct CDR3 sequences, 35% to 60% observed once, and the top ten hold about a sixth. The ends were cut back, 6 bases at V and 6 bases at J, with 11 bases in the middle. Germline CDR1 is SGHRS and CDR2 is YFSETQ. The CDR3 runs 12 residues.

The gene calls are TRBV5-1 and TRBJ2-3; D is unclear. The origin of this receptor is a man of 80 years or more in good health. Specimen: blood. CDR3 in DNA: TGCGCCAGCATCCCCTCGGGCGATACGCAGTATTTT. Its translation is CASIPSGDTQYF.